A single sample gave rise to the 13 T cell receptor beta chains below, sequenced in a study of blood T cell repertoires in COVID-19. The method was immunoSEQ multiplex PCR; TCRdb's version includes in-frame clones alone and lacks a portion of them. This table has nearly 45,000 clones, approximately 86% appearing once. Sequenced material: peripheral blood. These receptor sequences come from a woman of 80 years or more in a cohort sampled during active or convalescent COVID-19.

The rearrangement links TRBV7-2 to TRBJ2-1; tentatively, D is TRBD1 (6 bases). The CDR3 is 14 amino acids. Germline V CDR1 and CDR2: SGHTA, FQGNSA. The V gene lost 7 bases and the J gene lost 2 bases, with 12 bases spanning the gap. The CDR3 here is CASTSQGTYNEQFF. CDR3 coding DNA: TGTGCCAGCACATCACAGGGTACCTACAATGAGCAGTTCTTC.

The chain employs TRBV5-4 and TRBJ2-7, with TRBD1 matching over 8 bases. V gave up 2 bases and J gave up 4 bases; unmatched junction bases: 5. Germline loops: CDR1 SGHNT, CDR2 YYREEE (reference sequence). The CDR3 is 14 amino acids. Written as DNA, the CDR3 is TGTGCCAGCAGCTTCGGCACAGGGGGTTACGAGCAGTACTTC. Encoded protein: CASSFGTGGYEQYF.

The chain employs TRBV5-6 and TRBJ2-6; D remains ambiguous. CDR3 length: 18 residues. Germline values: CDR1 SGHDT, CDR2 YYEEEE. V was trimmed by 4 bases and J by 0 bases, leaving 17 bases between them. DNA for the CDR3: TGTGCCAGCAGCCCCATAGTACAGCTACTCTCTGGGGCCAACGTCCTGACTTTC. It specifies CASSPIVQLLSGANVLTF.

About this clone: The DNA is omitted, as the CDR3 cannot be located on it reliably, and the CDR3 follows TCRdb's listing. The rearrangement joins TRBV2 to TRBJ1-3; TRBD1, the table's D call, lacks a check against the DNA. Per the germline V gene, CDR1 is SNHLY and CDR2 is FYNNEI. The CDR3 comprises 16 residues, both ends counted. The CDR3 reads CASSADRDLWETPYIF.

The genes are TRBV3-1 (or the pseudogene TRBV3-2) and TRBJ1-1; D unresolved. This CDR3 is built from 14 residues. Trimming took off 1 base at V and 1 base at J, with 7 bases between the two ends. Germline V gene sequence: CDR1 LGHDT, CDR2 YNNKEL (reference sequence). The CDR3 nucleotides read TGTGCCAGCAGCCAAGTTCTCGGGAACACTGAAGCTTTCTTT. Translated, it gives CASSQVLGNTEAFF.

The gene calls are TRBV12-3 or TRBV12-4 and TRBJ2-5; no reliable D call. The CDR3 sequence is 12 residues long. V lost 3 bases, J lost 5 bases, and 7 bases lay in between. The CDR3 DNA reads TGTGCCAGCAGTTTTGTTCAGGAGACCCAGTACTTC. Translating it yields CASSFVQETQYF.

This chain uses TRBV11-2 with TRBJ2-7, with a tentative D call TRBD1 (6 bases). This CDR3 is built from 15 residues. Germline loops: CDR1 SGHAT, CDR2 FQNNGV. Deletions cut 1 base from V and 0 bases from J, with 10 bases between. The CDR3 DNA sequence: TGTGCCAGCAGCTTAGGACAGGTGTACTCCTACGAGCAGTACTTC. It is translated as CASSLGQVYSYEQYF.

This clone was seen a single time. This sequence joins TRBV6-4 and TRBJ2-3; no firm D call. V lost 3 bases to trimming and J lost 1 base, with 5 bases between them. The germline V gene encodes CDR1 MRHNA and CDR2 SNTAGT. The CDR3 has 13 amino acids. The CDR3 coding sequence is TGTGCCAGCAGTGATACAGGCACAGATACGCAGTATTTT. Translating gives CASSDTGTDTQYF.

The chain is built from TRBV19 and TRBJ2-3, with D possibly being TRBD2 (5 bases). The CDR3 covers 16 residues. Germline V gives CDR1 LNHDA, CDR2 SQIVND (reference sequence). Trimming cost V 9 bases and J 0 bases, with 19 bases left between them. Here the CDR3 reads CARPGGRRTSTDTQYF. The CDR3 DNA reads TGTGCCAGACCCGGCGGCAGGCGGACTAGCACAGATACGCAGTATTTT.

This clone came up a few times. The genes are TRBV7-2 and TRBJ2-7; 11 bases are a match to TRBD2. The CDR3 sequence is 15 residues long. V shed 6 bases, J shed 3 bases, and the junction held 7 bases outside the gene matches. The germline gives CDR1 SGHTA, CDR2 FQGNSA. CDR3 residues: CASRGEGLAVYEQYF. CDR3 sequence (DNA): TGTGCCAGCAGGGGCGAGGGACTAGCGGTCTACGAGCAGTACTTC.

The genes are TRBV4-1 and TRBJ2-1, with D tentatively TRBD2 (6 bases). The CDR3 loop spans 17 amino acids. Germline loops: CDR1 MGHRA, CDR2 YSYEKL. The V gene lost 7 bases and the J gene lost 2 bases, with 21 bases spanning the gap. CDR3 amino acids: CASTPIARGAPYNEQFF. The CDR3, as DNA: TGCGCCAGCACCCCGATAGCACGCGGGGCGCCCTACAATGAGCAGTTCTTC.

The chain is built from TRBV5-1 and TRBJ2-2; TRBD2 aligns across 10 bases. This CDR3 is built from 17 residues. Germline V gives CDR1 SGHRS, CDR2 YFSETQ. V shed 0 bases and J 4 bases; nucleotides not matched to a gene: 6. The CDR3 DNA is TGCGCCAGCAGCTTGGGGGCTAGCGGGAGTCCCACCGGGGAGCTGTTTTTT. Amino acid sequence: CASSLGASGSPTGELFF.

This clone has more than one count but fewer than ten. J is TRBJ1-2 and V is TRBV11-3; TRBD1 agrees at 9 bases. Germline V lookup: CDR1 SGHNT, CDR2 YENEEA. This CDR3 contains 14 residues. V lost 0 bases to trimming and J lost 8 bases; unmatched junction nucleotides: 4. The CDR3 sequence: CASSLEGQGSGYTF. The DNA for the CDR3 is TGTGCCAGCAGCTTAGAGGGACAGGGATCGGGCTACACCTTC.